This T cell receptor (beta chain) was documented in a study of T cells in localized non-small cell lung cancer. V dropped 7 bases and J dropped 0 bases, with 10 bases sitting between them. Germline V CDR1 and CDR2: MNHNY, SVGAGI (reference sequence). This CDR3 spans 14 amino acids. Here immunoSEQ multiplex PCR was the method, and the copy in TCRdb shows in-frame clones only, minus some. Of approximately 25,000 clones in the sample, 90% are singletons; the top ten hold roughly 0.99%. The sequence was collected from a woman aged 40-69 years with stage I lung adenocarcinoma. Specimen: peripheral blood, collected before any cancer treatment. The chain joins TRBV6-6 to TRBJ2-4; no definite D call. CDR3 sequence reads: CASTERLAKNIQYF. CDR3 bases: TGTGCCAGCACCGAGAGGTTAGCCAAAAACATTCAGTACTTC.